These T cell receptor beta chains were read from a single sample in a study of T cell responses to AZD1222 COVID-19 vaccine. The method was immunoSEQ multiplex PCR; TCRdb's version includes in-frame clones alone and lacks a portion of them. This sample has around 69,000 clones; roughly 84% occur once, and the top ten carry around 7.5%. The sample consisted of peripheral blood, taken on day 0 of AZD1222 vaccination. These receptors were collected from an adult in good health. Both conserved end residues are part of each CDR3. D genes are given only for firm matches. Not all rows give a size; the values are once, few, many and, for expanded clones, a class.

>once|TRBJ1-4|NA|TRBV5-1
CASSLDPGAATNEKLFF
TGCGCCAGCAGCTTGGATCCGGGTGCAGCAACTAATGAAAAACTGTTTTTT
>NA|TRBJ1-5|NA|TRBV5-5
CASSLYRNSNQPQHF
TGTGCCAGCAGCTTGTATAGAAATAGCAATCAGCCCCAGCATTTT
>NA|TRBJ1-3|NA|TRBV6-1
CASSGRVDTNSGNTIYF
TGTGCCAGCAGTGGGCGCGTGGACACCAACTCTGGAAACACCATATATTTT
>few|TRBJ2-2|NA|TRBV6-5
CASSYSGNTGELFF
TGTGCCAGCAGTTACTCGGGGAACACCGGGGAGCTGTTTTTT
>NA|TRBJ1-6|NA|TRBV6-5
CASSYDRNNSPLHF
TGTGCCAGCAGCTACGACAGGAATAATTCACCCCTCCACTTT
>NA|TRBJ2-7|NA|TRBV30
CAWSVGNEQYF
TGTGCCTGGAGTGTGGGAAACGAGCAGTACTTC
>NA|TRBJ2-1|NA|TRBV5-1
CASSLSSNEQFF
TGCGCCAGCAGCTTGTCCTCCAATGAGCAGTTCTTC
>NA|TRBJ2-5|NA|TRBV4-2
CASSPNRNQETQYF
TGTGCCAGCAGCCCTAATAGAAACCAAGAGACCCAGTACTTC
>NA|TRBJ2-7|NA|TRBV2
CASNWGRQAAYEQYF
TGTGCCAGCAATTGGGGGAGACAGGCAGCCTACGAGCAGTACTTC
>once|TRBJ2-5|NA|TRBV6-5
CASSWSRETQYF
TGTGCCAGCAGTTGGTCACGGGAGACCCAGTACTTC
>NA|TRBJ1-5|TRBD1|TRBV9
CASSVTGSSNQPQHF
TGTGCCAGCAGCGTGACAGGGAGTAGCAATCAGCCCCAGCATTTT
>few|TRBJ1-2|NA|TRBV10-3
CAIRDIRDDYGYTF
TGTGCCATAAGGGACATTAGGGATGACTATGGCTACACCTTC
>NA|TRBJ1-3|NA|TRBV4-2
CASSQDGGMGRSGNTIYF
TGTGCCAGCAGCCAAGATGGCGGGATGGGAAGGTCCGGAAACACCATATATTTT
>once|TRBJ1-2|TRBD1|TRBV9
CASSTTGQVYGYTF
TGTGCCAGCAGCACTACGGGACAGGTCTATGGCTACACCTTC
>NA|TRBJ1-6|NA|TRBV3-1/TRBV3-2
CASSRQNLNSPLHF
TGTGCCAGCAGCCGACAGAACCTGAATTCACCCCTCCACTTT
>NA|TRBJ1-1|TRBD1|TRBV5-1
CASSLTGANTEAFF
TGCGCCAGCAGCCTGACAGGGGCGAACACTGAAGCTTTCTTT
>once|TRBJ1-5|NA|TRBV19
CASKENSNQPQHF
TGTGCCAGTAAGGAGAATAGCAATCAGCCCCAGCATTTT
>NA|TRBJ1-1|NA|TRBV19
CASSSYSGGLVEAFF
TGTGCCAGTAGTTCCTATTCCGGGGGGCTGGTTGAAGCTTTCTTT
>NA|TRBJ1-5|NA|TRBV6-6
CASSYSLSLGSQPQHF
TGTGCCAGCAGTTACTCCCTTTCCCTGGGGAGTCAGCCCCAGCATTTT
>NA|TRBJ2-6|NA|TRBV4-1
CASSQDRVAGANVLTF
TGCGCCAGCAGCCAAGATCGTGTGGCTGGGGCCAACGTCCTGACTTTC
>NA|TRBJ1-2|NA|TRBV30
CAWSVGQGGGYTF
TGTGCCTGGAGTGTAGGGCAGGGCGGAGGCTACACCTTC
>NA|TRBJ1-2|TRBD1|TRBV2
CASSEFDRDYGYTF
TGTGCCAGCAGTGAATTCGACAGGGACTATGGCTACACCTTC
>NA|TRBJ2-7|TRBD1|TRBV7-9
CASSSPGQGANEQYF
TGTGCCAGCAGCTCCCCGGGACAGGGGGCAAACGAGCAGTACTTC
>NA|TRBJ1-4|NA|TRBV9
CASSETGWGEKLFF
TGTGCCAGCAGCGAAACAGGGTGGGGTGAAAAACTGTTTTTT
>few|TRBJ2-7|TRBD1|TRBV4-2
CATSHDDWGTGKPYEQYF
TGTGCCACCAGCCACGACGACTGGGGGACAGGCAAACCTTACGAGCAGTACTTC
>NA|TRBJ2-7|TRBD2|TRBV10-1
CAKTGGPGLEQYF
TGCGCCAAGACGGGGGGGCCGGGGCTCGAGCAGTACTTC
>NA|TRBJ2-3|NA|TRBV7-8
CASSPGGRTDTQYF
TGTGCCAGCAGCCCAGGGGGGCGCACAGATACGCAGTATTTT
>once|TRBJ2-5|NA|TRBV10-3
CAISETRLVSAGTQYF
TGTGCCATCAGTGAGACCAGACTAGTTTCCGCAGGGACCCAGTACTTC
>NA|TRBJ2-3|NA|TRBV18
CASSTPAFTVDTQYF
TGTGCCAGCTCCACTCCAGCGTTCACAGTGGATACGCAGTATTTT
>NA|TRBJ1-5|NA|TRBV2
CASSEFPSEILNQPQHF
TGTGCCAGCAGTGAGTTCCCCAGCGAGATCCTCAATCAGCCCCAGCATTTT
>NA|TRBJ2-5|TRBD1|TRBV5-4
CASSWDRRETQYF
TGTGCCAGCAGCTGGGACAGGAGGGAGACCCAGTACTTC
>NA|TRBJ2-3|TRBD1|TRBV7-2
CASSSRDSPLTQYF
TGTGCCAGCAGTTCCCGGGACAGCCCTCTTACGCAGTATTTT
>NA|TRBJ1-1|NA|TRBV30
CAWSVEGMGTEAFF
TGTGCCTGGAGTGTTGAGGGGATGGGCACTGAAGCTTTCTTT
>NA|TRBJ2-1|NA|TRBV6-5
CASRDGAKTYNEQFF
TGTGCCAGCAGGGATGGGGCGAAAACATACAATGAGCAGTTCTTC
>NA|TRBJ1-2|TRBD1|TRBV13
CASSLGVTGVSYTF
TGTGCCAGCAGCTTAGGGGTGACAGGGGTGAGCTACACCTTC
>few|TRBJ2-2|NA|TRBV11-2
CASSLRSATGELFF
TGTGCCAGCAGCTTACGTTCAGCCACCGGGGAGCTGTTTTTT
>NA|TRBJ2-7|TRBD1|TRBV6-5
CASSYGTVYEQYF
TGTGCCAGCAGTTACGGGACAGTCTACGAGCAGTACTTC
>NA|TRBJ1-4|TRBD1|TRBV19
CASSPGQGRGGFF
TGTGCCAGTTCCCCGGGACAGGGGCGCGGGGGGTTTTTT
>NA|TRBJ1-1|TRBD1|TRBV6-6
CASSPNRGNTEAFF
TGTGCCAGCAGCCCCAACAGGGGGAACACTGAAGCTTTCTTT
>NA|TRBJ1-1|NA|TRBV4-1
CASSRGPGLGNTEAFF
TGCGCCAGCAGCCGGGGGCCAGGGCTCGGGAACACTGAAGCTTTCTTT
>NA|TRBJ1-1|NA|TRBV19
CASRNRVTEAFF
TGTGCCAGCAGAAACAGGGTTACTGAAGCTTTCTTT
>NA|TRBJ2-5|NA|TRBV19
CACSGGTQETQYF
TGTGCCTGCTCGGGCGGCACCCAAGAGACCCAGTACTTC
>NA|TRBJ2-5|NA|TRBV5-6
CASSFLRGETQYF
TGTGCCAGCAGCTTCCTCAGGGGAGAGACCCAGTACTTC
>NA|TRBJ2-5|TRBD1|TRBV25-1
CATGTGQQETQYF
TGTGCCACCGGGACAGGGCAGCAAGAGACCCAGTACTTC
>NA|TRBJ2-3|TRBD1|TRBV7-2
CASSFGGVTGVADTQYF
TGTGCCAGCAGCTTTGGAGGGGTGACAGGGGTAGCAGATACGCAGTATTTT
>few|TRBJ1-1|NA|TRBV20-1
CSARWTLEAFF
TGCAGTGCTAGATGGACCCTTGAAGCTTTCTTT
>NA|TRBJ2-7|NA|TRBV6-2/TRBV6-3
CASSRDTSYEQYF
TGTGCCAGCAGCAGGGACACATCCTACGAGCAGTACTTC
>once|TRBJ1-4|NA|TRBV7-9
CASSPQGEKLFF
TGTGCCAGCAGCCCCCAGGGGGAAAAACTGTTTTTT
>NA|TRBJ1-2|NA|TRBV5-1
CASSLGDGGYGYTF
TGCGCCAGCAGCCTGGGGGACGGGGGCTATGGCTACACCTTC
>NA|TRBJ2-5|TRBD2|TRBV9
CASSGGTSVPGETQYF
TGTGCCAGCAGCGGGGGGACTAGCGTGCCTGGGGAGACCCAGTACTTC
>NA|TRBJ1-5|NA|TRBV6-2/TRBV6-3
CASSYSPGARPQHF
TGTGCCAGCAGTTACAGTCCGGGGGCGAGGCCCCAGCATTTT
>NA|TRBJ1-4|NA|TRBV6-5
CASMGRSTNEKLFF
TGTGCCAGCATGGGGAGATCAACTAATGAAAAACTGTTTTTT
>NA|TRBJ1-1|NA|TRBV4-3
CASSQSSGGTEAFF
TGCGCCAGCAGCCAATCATCGGGGGGAACTGAAGCTTTCTTT